One and the same sample provided the 27 T cell receptor beta chains below, sequenced in a study of control samples from healthy donors and cancer patients. This table comes from immunoSEQ multiplex PCR, and its TCRdb copy is limited to in-frame clones, with some not included. Of about 120,000 clones listed, more than 75% are singletons. The sample consisted of blood. Receptors were obtained from a man aged 40-49 years in good health.

V and J are TRBV9 and TRBJ2-7; D may be TRBD2 (7 bases). CDR1 is SGDLS and CDR2 is YYNGEE in the germline V gene. The V and J ends lost 3 bases and 3 bases respectively, with 16 bases between them. This CDR3 is built from 15 residues. CDR3 protein: CASSEGGTHLYEQYF. The CDR3, as DNA: TGTGCCAGCAGCGAGGGAGGGACACACCTCTACGAGCAGTACTTC.

The rearrangement uses TRBV7-9 and TRBJ2-5, with 8 nucleotides matching TRBD1. CDR1 and CDR2 (germline): SEHNR, FQNEAQ (reference sequence). The V segment lost 5 bases and the J segment 2 bases; nucleotides outside the gene matches: 7. The CDR3 totals 15 residues. CDR3 nucleotides: TGTGCCAGCAGCCGCGGACAGGGATGGCAAGAGACCCAGTACTTC. It codes for CASSRGQGWQETQYF.

The chain combines TRBV5-4 with TRBJ1-4; D is uncertain. The CDR3 contains 15 residues. V shed 0 bases and J shed 5 bases, with 11 bases lying between them. Germline CDR1 SGHNT, CDR2 YYREEE (reference sequence). CDR3 nucleotides: TGTGCCAGCAGCTTGGCTGGCGGAGCAAATGAAAAACTGTTTTTT. Translating it yields CASSLAGGANEKLFF.

This chain links TRBV9 with TRBJ1-2; D not certain. The V end lost 0 bases, the J end lost 10 bases, and 16 bases lay between the germline ends. CDR1 SGDLS and CDR2 YYNGEE come from the germline V gene. This CDR3 is 14 amino acids long. The chain's CDR3 is CASSVASLWEDYTF. The CDR3 nucleotides are TGTGCCAGCAGCGTAGCGTCGCTTTGGGAGGACTACACCTTC.

The chain combines TRBV19 with TRBJ2-7, with 8 bases that match TRBD1. This CDR3 spans 12 amino acids. The V and J ends lost 4 bases and 8 bases, in that order; junction bases with no gene match: 4. Germline V gene sequence: CDR1 LNHDA, CDR2 SQIVND (reference sequence). Here the CDR3 DNA reads TGTGCCAGTAGTACCCGACAGGGGAAGCAGTACTTC. This sequence encodes CASSTRQGKQYF.

Ten or more counts support this clone. The V gene is TRBV7-2, the J gene TRBJ2-2, with 7 bases matching TRBD1. V shed 8 bases and J 4 bases; nucleotides not matched to a gene: 7. CDR3 length: 14 residues. Germline values: CDR1 SGHTA, CDR2 FQGNSA. Here the CDR3 DNA reads TGTGCCAGCCAACAGGGGTTGGGCACCGGGGAGCTGTTTTTT. This translates into CASQQGLGTGELFF.

The rearrangement uses TRBV11-3 and TRBJ2-5, with D perhaps matching TRBD1 or TRBD2 (5 bases each). Between the trimmed V and J ends, which lost 0 bases and 5 bases, there was a span of 13 bases. The germline CDR1 and CDR2 sequences are SGHNT and YENEEA. The CDR3 totals 15 residues. The CDR3: CASSLEGDFPETQYF. In DNA form, the CDR3 reads TGTGCCAGCAGCTTAGAGGGGGATTTCCCGGAGACCCAGTACTTC. Combining the CDR3 with reference TRBV11-3 and TRBJ2-5 gives the whole variable domain EAGVVQSPRYKIIEKKQPVAFWCNPISGHNTLYWYLQNLGQGPELLIRYENEEAVDDSQLPKDRFSAERLKGVDSTLKIQPAELGDSAVYLCASSLEGDFPETQYFGPGTRLLVL.

CDR3: CASSLTVLQGGIEAFF. Here the CDR3 DNA reads TGTGCCAGCAGTCTAACCGTACTACAGGGAGGTATTGAAGCTTTCTTT. This sequence joins TRBV11-3 and TRBJ1-1; a weak D match, TRBD1 (6 bases). Germline CDR1 is SGHNT and CDR2 is YENEEA. Deletions cut 6 bases from V and 7 bases from J, with 24 bases between. The CDR3 length is 16 residues.

The chain links TRBV29-1 to TRBJ1-1, with 11 nucleotides matching TRBD1. Per germline, CDR1 SQVTM and CDR2 ANQGSEA. With V trimmed by 5 bases and J by 3 bases, 11 bases remained unmatched. This CDR3 has 16 residues. CDR3 nucleotide sequence: TGCAGCGTTCCGAGAAGTAAGGGACAGGGGGACACTGAAGCTTTCTTT. Protein sequence: CSVPRSKGQGDTEAFF.

This sequence joins TRBV2 and TRBJ2-7; D may correspond to TRBD1 or TRBD2 (5 bases each). This CDR3 is 14 amino acids long. Looked up from germline, CDR1 is SNHLY and CDR2 is FYNNEI. Trimming removed 3 bases from V and 5 bases from J, with 14 bases in between. CDR3 protein: CASSDQGRRDEQYF. CDR3 sequence (DNA): TGTGCCAGCAGTGACCAGGGACGTCGGGACGAGCAGTACTTC.

The V gene is TRBV5-5, the J gene TRBJ1-1; D gene unclear. The CDR3 has 13 amino acids. In germline, CDR1 is SGHKS, CDR2 YYEKEE (reference sequence). The V end was cut by 4 bases, the J end by 1 base, with 8 bases between. The CDR3 DNA reads as TGTGCCAGCAGCCTAATCACGAACACTGAAGCTTTCTTT. It specifies CASSLITNTEAFF.

This chain joins TRBV24-1 and TRBJ2-1, with D perhaps matching TRBD1 (6 bases). V was pared by 3 bases and J by 12 bases, with 26 bases between. The CDR3 contains 17 residues. The germline gives CDR1 KGHDR, CDR2 SFDVKD. The chain's CDR3 is CATSDGDIGQSFRRQFF. In nucleotides, the CDR3 is TGTGCCACCAGTGATGGGGATATAGGACAGAGCTTTCGACGGCAGTTCTTC.

The chain is built from TRBV7-6 and TRBJ2-5; D unclear. This CDR3 region has 12 residues. Trimming removed 1 base from V and 2 bases from J, with 2 bases in between. Germline-derived CDR1 and CDR2 are SGHVS and FNYEAQ. The CDR3 DNA follows: TGTGCCAGCAGCTTAGGGCAAGAGACCCAGTACTTC. As protein: CASSLGQETQYF.

V and J are TRBV4-3 and TRBJ2-7; 8 bases agree with TRBD2. Trimming took 4 bases from V and 5 from J; bases not matched to a gene: 13. Germline V CDR1 and CDR2: LGHNA, YSLEER. CDR3 length: 16 residues. The CDR3 reads CASSRGRGGRWDEQYF. The CDR3 region has the DNA TGCGCCAGCAGCCGAGGCCGGGGGGGGCGATGGGACGAGCAGTACTTC.

V is TRBV29-1 and J is TRBJ1-2; D is unresolved. Germline V CDR1 and CDR2: SQVTM, ANQGSEA. V lost 2 bases to trimming and J lost 4 bases, with 8 bases between them. The CDR3 runs 12 residues. The DNA of the CDR3 is TGCAGCGTTGAAACTACAGTCTATGGCTACACCTTC. The encoded protein is CSVETTVYGYTF. Complete variable domain (other parts from reference TRBV29-1 and TRBJ1-2): SAVISQKPSRDICQRGTSLTIQCQVDSQVTMMFWYRQQPGQSLTLIATANQGSEATYESGFVIDKFPISRPNLTFSTLTVSNMSPEDSSIYLCSVETTVYGYTFGSGTRLTVV.

The count of this clone is one. The chain links TRBV5-4 to TRBJ1-6; 8 bases are shared with TRBD1. The CDR3 runs 14 residues. V lost 3 bases to trimming and J lost 7 bases; unmatched junction nucleotides: 3. Germline V lookup: CDR1 SGHNT, CDR2 YYREEE (reference sequence). The CDR3 loop is CASSSQGVNSPLHF. The CDR3 region has the DNA TGTGCCAGCAGCTCACAGGGGGTCAATTCACCCCTCCACTTT.

The chain employs TRBV6-5 and TRBJ2-4; possibly TRBD1 for D (5 bases). This CDR3 is 15 amino acids long. V was trimmed by 2 bases and J by 7 bases, leaving 15 bases between them. The germline gives CDR1 MNHEY, CDR2 SVGAGI. The CDR3 loop reads CASSYDGRVGNIQYF. Here the CDR3 DNA reads TGTGCCAGCAGTTACGATGGCAGGGTTGGCAACATTCAGTACTTC.

The gene calls are TRBV5-4 and TRBJ2-1; D gene uncertain. Germline CDR1 is SGHNT and CDR2 is YYREEE (reference sequence). The CDR3 is 14 residues long. V lost 4 bases to trimming and J lost 8 bases, with 16 bases between them. The CDR3: CASSPSGTRDEQFF. The DNA of the CDR3 is TGTGCCAGCAGCCCAAGTGGTACTCGCGATGAGCAGTTCTTC.

The chain recombines TRBV25-1 with TRBJ1-3, with D hard to call. Trimming pared 6 bases from V and 5 bases from J, leaving 8 bases between. The CDR3 loop spans 12 amino acids. The V gene's germline CDR1 is MGHDK and CDR2 SYGVNS. In DNA, the CDR3 is TGTGCCAGCAGCTCCACGAGAAACACCATATATTTT. The encoded protein is CASSSTRNTIYF.

This clone has just a few counts. This chain joins TRBV7-2 and TRBJ1-6, with D tentatively TRBD1 (5 bases). The CDR3 spans 13 residues. Germline loops: CDR1 SGHTA, CDR2 FQGNSA. V was trimmed by 8 bases and J by 6 bases, leaving 11 bases between them. CDR3 nucleotide sequence: TGTGCCAGCCCCCCGGACACTAATTCACCCCTCCACTTT. It yields the protein CASPPDTNSPLHF. The variable domain in full, with the rest retrieved from reference TRBV7-2 and TRBJ1-6, is GAGVSQSPSNKVTEKGKDVELRCDPISGHTALYWYRQSLGQGLEFLIYFQGNSAPDKSGLPSDRFSAERTGGSVSTLTIQRTQQEDSAVYLCASPPDTNSPLHFGNGTRLTVT.

This chain joins TRBV19 and TRBJ2-2; D unclear. V dropped 3 bases and J dropped 0 bases, with 8 bases sitting between them. CDR3 length equals 15 residues. CDR1 is LNHDA, CDR2 SQIVND, per germline (reference sequence). The DNA of the CDR3 is TGTGCCAGTAGTATCCCCCCATCGAACACCGGGGAGCTGTTTTTT. Translated, it gives CASSIPPSNTGELFF.

The chain employs TRBV27 and TRBJ1-6; 8 bases are shared with TRBD1. V was pared by 2 bases and J by 2 bases, with 5 bases of the junction left unmatched. The CDR3 consists of 17 residues. Germline V gene data show CDR1 as MNHEY and CDR2 as SMNVEV (reference sequence). In nucleotides, the CDR3 is TGTGCCAGCAGTTTAAGACAGGGGCCGACCTATAATTCACCCCTCCACTTT. Translation gives CASSLRQGPTYNSPLHF.

The genes are TRBV19 and TRBJ2-5, with a possible D match to TRBD1 (5 bases). V was clipped by 3 bases and J by 1 base, with 12 bases between them. The CDR3 runs 15 residues. The V gene's germline CDR1 is LNHDA and CDR2 SQIVND (reference sequence). CDR3 DNA sequence: TGTGCCAGTAGTATGGCACCAGGGCCCCAAGAGACCCAGTACTTC. Translated: CASSMAPGPQETQYF.

The chain links TRBV5-6 to TRBJ2-7; D unresolved. The V end lost 2 bases, the J end lost 1 base, and 16 bases lay between the germline ends. This CDR3 is 16 amino acids long. Germline V gene sequence: CDR1 SGHDT, CDR2 YYEEEE. As DNA, the CDR3 is TGTGCCAGCAGCTTAGTCTACGGTACCTTTTCCTACGAGCAGTACTTC. The encoded protein is CASSLVYGTFSYEQYF. Together with reference TRBV5-6 and TRBJ2-7, the CDR3 gives the full variable domain: DAGVTQSPTHLIKTRGQQVTLRCSPKSGHDTVSWYQQALGQGPQFIFQYYEEEERQRGNFPDRFSGHQFPNYSSELNVNALLLGDSALYLCASSLVYGTFSYEQYFGPGTRLTVT.

The V call is TRBV7-9, the J call TRBJ2-7, with 9 bases matching TRBD1. With 5 bases clipped from V and 6 bases from J, the junction kept 8 bases outside the gene matches. This CDR3 has 14 residues. CDR1 and CDR2 from the germline V gene are SEHNR and FQNEAQ (reference sequence). CDR3 protein: CASSQRTGVGEQYF. CDR3 nucleotides: TGTGCCAGCAGCCAAAGGACAGGGGTGGGCGAGCAGTACTTC. Complete variable domain (other parts from reference TRBV7-9 and TRBJ2-7): DTGVSQNPRHKITKRGQNVTFRCDPISEHNRLYWYRQTLGQGPEFLTYFQNEAQLEKSRLLSDRFSAERPKGSFSTLEIQRTEQGDSAMYLCASSQRTGVGEQYFGPGTRLTVT.

The chain carries TRBV30 and TRBJ1-1, with D unclear. Germline-derived CDR1 and CDR2 are GTSNPN and SVGIG (reference sequence). The CDR3 extends over 13 amino acids. Trimming left V 1 base short and J 7 bases short, with 13 bases between. CDR3 nucleotide sequence: TGTGCCTGGAGTGCTGACGGGCCAGTTGAAGCTTTCTTT. It encodes CAWSADGPVEAFF. The whole variable domain, remainder taken from reference TRBV30 and TRBJ1-1, is SQTIHQWPATLVQPVGSPLSLECTVEGTSNPNLYWYRQAAGRGLQLLFYSVGIGQISSEVPQNLSASRPQDRQFILSSKKLLLSDSGFYLCAWSADGPVEAFFGQGTRLTVV.

V and J are TRBV6-5 and TRBJ1-2; D remains unclear. In germline, CDR1 is MNHEY, CDR2 SVGAGI. The CDR3 covers 12 residues. Trimming left V 8 bases short and J 7 bases short, with 14 bases between. This chain's CDR3 is CASGSPKGGYTF. DNA of the CDR3: TGTGCCAGCGGGTCTCCCAAGGGTGGCTACACCTTC.